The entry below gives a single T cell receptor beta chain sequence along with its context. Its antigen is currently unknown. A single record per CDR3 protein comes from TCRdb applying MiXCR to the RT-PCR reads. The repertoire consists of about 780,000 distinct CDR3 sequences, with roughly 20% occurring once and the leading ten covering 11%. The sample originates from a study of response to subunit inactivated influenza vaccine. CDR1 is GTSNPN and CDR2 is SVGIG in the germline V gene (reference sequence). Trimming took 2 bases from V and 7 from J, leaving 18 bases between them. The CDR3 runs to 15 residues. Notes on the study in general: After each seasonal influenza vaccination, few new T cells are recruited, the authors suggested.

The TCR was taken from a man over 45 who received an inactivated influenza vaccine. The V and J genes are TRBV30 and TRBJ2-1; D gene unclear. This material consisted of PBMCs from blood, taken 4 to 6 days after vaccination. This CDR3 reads CAWSIPGPNQNEQFF. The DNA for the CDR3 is TGTGCCTGGAGTATTCCGGGCCCAAACCAGAATGAGCAGTTCTTC.